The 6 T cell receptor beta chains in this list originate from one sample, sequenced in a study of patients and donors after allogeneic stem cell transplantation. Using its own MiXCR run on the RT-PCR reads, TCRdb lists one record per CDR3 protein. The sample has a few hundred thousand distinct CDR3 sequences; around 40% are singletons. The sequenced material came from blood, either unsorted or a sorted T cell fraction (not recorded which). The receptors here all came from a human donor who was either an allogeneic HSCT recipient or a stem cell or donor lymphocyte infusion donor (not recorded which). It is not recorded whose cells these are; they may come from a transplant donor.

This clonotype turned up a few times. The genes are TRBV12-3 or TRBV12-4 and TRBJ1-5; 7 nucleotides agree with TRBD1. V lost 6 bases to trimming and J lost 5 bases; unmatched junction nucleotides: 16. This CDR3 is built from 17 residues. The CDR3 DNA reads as TGTGCCAGCAGCCCCAGCAAAGGGACAGCCATTTATCAGCCCCAGCATTTT. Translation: CASSPSKGTAIYQPQHF.

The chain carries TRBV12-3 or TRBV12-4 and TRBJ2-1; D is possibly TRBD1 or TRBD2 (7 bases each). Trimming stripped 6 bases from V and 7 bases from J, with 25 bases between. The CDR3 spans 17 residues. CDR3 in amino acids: CASSRIGGRGQWNEQFF. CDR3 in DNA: TGTGCCAGCAGCCGCATCGGGGGGCGGGGACAGTGGAATGAGCAGTTCTTC.

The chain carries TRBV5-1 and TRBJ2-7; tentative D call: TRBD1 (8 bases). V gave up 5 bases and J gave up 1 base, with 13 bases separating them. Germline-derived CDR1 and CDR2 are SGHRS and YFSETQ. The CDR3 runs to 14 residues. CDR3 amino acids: CASRLQGGSYEQYF. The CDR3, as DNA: TGCGCCAGCAGACTACAGGGGGGGTCCTACGAGCAGTACTTC. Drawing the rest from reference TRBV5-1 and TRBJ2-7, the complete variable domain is KAGVTQTPRYLIKTRGQQVTLSCSPISGHRSVSWYQQTPGQGLQFLFEYFSETQRNKGNFPGRFSGRQFSNSRSEMNVSTLELGDSALYLCASRLQGGSYEQYFGPGTRLTVT.

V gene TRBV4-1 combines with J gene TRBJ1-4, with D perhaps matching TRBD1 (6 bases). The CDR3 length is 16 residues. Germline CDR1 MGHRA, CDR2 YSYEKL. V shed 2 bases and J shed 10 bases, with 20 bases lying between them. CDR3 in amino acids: CASSQPPGHTSGKLFF. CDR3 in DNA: TGCGCCAGCAGCCAACCCCCGGGACATACGTCGGGAAAACTGTTTTTT.

The CDR3 loop reads CASGGTGSIAYEQYF. CDR3 DNA: TGTGCCAGCGGCGGGACAGGGAGCATCGCCTACGAGCAGTACTTC. V is TRBV5-5 and J is TRBJ2-7; TRBD1 matches at 9 bases. This CDR3 contains 15 residues. The junction had 10 bases not matched to a gene; V was cut back by 7 bases and J by 2 bases. CDR1 SGHKS and CDR2 YYEKEE come from the germline V gene (reference sequence).

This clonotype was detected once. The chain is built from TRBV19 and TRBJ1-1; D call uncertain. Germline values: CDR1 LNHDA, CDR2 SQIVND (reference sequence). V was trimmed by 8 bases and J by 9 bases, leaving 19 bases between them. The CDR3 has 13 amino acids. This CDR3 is CASLNPRPRKAFF. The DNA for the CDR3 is TGTGCCAGTTTAAATCCGAGACCGAGGAAAGCTTTCTTT.